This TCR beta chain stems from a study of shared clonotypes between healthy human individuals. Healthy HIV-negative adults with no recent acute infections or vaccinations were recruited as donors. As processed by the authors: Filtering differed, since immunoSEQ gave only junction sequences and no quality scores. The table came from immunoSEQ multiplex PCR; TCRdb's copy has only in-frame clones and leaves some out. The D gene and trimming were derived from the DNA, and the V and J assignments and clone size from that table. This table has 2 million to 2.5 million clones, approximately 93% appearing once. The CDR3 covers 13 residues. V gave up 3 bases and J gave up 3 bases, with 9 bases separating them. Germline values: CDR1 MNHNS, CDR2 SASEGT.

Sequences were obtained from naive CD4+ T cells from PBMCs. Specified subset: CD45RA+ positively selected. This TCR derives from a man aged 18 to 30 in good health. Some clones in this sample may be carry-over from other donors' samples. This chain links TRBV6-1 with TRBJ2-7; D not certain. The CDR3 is CASSDSLHYEQYF. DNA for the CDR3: TGTGCCAGCAGTGACAGTCTTCACTACGAGCAGTACTTC.